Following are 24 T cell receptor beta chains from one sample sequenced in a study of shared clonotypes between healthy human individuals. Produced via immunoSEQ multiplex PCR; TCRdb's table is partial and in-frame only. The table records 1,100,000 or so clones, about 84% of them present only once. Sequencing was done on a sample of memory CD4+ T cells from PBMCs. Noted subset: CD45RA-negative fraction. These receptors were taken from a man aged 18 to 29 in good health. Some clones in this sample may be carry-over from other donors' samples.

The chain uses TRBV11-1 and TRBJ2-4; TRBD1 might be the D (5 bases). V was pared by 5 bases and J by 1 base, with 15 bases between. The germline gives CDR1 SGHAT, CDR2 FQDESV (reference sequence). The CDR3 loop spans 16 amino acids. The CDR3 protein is CASSAWGTLAKNIQYF. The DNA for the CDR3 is TGTGCCAGCAGCGCGTGGGGCACACTCGCCAAAAACATTCAGTACTTC. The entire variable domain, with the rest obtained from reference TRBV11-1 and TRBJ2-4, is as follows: EAEVAQSPRYKITEKSQAVAFWCDPISGHATLYWYRQILGQGPELLVQFQDESVVDDSQLPKDRFSAERLKGVDSTLKIQPAELGDSAMYLCASSAWGTLAKNIQYFGAGTRLSVL.

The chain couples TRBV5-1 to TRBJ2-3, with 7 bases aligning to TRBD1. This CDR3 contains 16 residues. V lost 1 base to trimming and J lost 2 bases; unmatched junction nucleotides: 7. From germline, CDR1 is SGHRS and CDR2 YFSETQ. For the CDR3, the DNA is TGCGCCAGCAGCTTGTCCGGGACAGCCTTCACAGATACGCAGTATTTT. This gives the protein CASSLSGTAFTDTQYF.

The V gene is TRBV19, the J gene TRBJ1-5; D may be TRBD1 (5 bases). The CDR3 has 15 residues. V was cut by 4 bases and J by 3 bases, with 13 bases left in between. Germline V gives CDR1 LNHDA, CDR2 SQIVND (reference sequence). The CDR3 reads CASSRVGTYNQPQHF. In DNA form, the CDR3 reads TGTGCCAGTAGTAGGGTTGGGACGTACAATCAGCCCCAGCATTTT.

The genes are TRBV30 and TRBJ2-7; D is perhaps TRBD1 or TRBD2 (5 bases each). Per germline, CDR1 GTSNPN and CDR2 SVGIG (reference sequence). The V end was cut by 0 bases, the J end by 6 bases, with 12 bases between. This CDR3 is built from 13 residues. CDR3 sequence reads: CAWSVLAGSEQYF. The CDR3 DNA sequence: TGTGCCTGGAGTGTACTGGCAGGGAGCGAGCAGTACTTC.

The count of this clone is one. The CDR3 sequence: CASSSPTGGQETQYF. In nucleotides, the CDR3 is TGTGCCAGCAGCTCGCCGACAGGGGGACAAGAGACCCAGTACTTC. The chain joins TRBV5-4 to TRBJ2-5; 9 nucleotides match TRBD1. V trimming: 3 bases; J trimming: 2 bases; junction bases outside the gene matches: 5. In germline, CDR1 is SGHNT, CDR2 YYREEE (reference sequence). The CDR3 is 15 amino acids.

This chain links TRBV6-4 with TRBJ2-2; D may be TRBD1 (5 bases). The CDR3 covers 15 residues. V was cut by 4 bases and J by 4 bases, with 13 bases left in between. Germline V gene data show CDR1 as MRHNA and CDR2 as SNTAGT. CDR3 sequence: CASSAREGSTGELFF. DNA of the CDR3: TGTGCCAGCAGTGCCAGGGAAGGTAGCACCGGGGAGCTGTTTTTT.

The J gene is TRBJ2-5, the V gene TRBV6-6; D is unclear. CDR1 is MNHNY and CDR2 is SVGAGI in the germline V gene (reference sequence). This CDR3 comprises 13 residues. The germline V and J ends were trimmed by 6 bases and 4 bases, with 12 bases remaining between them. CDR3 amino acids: CASSPDGTETQYF. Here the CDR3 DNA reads TGTGCCAGCAGCCCTGACGGCACAGAGACCCAGTACTTC.

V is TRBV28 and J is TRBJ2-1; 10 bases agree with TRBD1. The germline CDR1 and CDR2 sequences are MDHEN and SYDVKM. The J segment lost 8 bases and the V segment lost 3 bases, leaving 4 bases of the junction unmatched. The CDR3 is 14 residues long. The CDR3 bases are TGTGCCAGCAGTTTCGGACAGGGGGGGGATGAGCAGTTCTTC. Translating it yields CASSFGQGGDEQFF. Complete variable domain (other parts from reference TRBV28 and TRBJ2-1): DVKVTQSSRYLVKRTGEKVFLECVQDMDHENMFWYRQDPGLGLRLIYFSYDVKMKEKGDIPEGYSVSREKKERFSLILESASTNQTSMYLCASSFGQGGDEQFFGPGTRLTVL.

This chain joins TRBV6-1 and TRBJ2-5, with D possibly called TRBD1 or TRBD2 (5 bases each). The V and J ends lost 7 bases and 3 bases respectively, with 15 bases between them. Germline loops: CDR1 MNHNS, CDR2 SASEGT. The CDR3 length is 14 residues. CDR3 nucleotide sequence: TGTGCCAGCACTGGGGACCTTGGAAAAGAGACCCAGTACTTC. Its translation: CASTGDLGKETQYF.

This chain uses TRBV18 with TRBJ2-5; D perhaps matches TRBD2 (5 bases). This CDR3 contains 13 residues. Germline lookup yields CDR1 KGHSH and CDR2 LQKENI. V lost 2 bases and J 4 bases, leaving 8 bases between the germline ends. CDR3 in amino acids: CASSPEGRETQYF. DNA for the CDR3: TGTGCCAGCTCACCAGAAGGGAGAGAGACCCAGTACTTC.

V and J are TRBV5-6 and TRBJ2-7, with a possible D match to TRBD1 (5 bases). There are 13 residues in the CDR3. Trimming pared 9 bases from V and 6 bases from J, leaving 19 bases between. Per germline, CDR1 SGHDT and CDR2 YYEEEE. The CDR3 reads CATTGRSRSEQYF. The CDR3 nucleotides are TGTGCCACCACAGGACGTTCCCGTAGCGAGCAGTACTTC.

CDR3 region: CASSAPGLAGGHEQYF. In nucleotides, the CDR3 is TGTGCCAGCAGTGCGCCGGGACTAGCGGGAGGTCACGAGCAGTACTTC. This chain links TRBV28 with TRBJ2-7; 15 nucleotides match TRBD2. The trim removed 5 bases at V and 5 bases at J, leaving 7 bases unmatched. The germline gives CDR1 MDHEN, CDR2 SYDVKM. CDR3 size: 16 residues.

The CDR3 is CASSPDGEGAQHF. CDR3 nucleotides: TGTGCCAGCAGCCCGGACGGGGAGGGGGCCCAGCATTTT. The J gene is TRBJ1-5, the V gene TRBV7-8; a weak D match, TRBD1 (6 bases). The CDR3 consists of 13 residues. Germline V gene data show CDR1 as SGHVS and CDR2 as FQNEAQ. The germline V and J ends were trimmed by 5 bases and 11 bases, with 16 bases remaining between them.

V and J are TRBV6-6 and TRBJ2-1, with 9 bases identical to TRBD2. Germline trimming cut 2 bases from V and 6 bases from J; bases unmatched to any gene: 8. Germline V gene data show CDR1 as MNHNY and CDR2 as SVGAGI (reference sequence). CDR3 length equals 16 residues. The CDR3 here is CASSYGAGGARNEQFF. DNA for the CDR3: TGTGCCAGCAGTTACGGGGCGGGAGGGGCGCGCAATGAGCAGTTCTTC.

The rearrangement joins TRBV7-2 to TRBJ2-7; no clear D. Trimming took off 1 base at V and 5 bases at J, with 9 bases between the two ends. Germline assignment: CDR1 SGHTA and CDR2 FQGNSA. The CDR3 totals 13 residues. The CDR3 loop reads CASSLVAEHEQYF. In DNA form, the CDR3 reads TGTGCCAGCAGCTTAGTAGCCGAACACGAGCAGTACTTC.

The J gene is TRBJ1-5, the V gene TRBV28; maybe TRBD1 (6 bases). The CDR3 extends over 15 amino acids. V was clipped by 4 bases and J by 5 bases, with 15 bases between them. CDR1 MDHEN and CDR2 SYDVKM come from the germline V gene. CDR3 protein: CASSYLGGYDQPQHF. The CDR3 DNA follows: TGTGCCAGCAGTTATCTGGGGGGCTATGATCAGCCCCAGCATTTT.

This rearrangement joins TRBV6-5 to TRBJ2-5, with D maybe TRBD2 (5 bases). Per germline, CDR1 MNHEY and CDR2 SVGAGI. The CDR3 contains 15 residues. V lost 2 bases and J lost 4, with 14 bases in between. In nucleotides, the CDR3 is TGTGCCAGCAGTTACGGTGGGAGTCGTGGAGAGACCCAGTACTTC. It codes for CASSYGGSRGETQYF.

CDR3 region: CSVGRGGRETQYF. The CDR3 DNA reads as TGCAGCGTCGGAAGGGGGGGAAGGGAGACCCAGTACTTC. The J gene is TRBJ2-5, the V gene TRBV29-1; the D gene is possibly TRBD2 (7 bases). This CDR3 has 13 residues. Germline V gene lookup returns CDR1 SQVTM and CDR2 ANQGSEA. V shed 6 bases and J shed 5 bases, with 16 bases lying between them.

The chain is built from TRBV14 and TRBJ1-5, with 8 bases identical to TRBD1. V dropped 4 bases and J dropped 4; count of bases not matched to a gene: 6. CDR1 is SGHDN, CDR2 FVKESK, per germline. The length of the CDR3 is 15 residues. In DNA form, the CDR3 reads TGTGCCAGCAGCCCCGGACAGGGACGGAATCAGCCCCAGCATTTT. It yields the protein CASSPGQGRNQPQHF.

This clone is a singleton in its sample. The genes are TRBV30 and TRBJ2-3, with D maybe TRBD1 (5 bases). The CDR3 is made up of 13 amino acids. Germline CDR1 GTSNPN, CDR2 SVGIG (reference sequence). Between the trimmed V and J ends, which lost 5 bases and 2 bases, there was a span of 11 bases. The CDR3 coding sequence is TGTGCCTGGTCCAGGGCTCCCACAGATACGCAGTATTTT. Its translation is CAWSRAPTDTQYF.

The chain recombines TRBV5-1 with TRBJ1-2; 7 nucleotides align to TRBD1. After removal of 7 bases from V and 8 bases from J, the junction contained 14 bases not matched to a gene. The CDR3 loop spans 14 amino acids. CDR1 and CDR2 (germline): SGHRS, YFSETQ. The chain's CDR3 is CASRTGTDLGGYTF. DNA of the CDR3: TGCGCCAGCCGTACCGGGACAGATTTGGGAGGCTACACCTTC.

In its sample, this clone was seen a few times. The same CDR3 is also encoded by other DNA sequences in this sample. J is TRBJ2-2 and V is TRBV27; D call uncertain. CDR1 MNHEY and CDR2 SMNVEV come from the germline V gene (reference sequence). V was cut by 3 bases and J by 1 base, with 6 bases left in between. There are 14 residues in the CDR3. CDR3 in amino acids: CASSFRQNTGELFF. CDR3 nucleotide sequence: TGTGCCAGCAGTTTCCGGCAGAACACCGGGGAGCTGTTTTTT.

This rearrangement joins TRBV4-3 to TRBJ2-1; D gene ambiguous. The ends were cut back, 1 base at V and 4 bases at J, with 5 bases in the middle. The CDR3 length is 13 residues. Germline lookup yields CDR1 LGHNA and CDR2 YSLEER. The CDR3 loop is CASSQAQYNEQFF. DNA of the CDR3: TGCGCCAGCAGCCAAGCACAGTACAATGAGCAGTTCTTC.

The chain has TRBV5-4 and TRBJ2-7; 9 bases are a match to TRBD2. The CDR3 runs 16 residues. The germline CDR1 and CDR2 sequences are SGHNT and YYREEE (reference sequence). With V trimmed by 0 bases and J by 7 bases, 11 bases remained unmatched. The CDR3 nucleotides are TGTGCCAGCAGCTTGGGTAATAGCGGGAGTTCCCTGGAGCAGTACTTC. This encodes CASSLGNSGSSLEQYF. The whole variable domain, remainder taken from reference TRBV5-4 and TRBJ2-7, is ETGVTQSPTHLIKTRGQQVTLRCSSQSGHNTVSWYQQALGQGPQFIFQYYREEENGRGNFPPRFSGLQFPNYSSELNVNALELDDSALYLCASSLGNSGSSLEQYFGPGTRLTVT.